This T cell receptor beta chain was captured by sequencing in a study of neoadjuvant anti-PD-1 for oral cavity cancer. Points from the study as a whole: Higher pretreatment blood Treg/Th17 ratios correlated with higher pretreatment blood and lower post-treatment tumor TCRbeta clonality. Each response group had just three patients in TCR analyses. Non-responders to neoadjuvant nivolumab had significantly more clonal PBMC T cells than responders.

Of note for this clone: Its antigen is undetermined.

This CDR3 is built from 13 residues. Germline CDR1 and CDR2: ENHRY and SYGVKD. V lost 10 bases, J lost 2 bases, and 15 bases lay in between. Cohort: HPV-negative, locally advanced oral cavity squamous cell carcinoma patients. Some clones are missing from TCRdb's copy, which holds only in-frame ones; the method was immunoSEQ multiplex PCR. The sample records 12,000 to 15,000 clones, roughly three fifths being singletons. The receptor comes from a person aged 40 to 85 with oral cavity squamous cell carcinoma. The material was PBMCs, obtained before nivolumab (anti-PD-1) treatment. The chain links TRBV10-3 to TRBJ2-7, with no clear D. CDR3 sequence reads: CASRIGPTYEQYF. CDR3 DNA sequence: TGTGCCAGCCGCATCGGACCTACCTACGAGCAGTACTTC.